A selection of T cell receptor beta chains follows, all from one sample in a study of cytomegalovirus exposure and HLA in healthy donors. TCRdb's copy holds only in-frame clones and misses some; the assay was immunoSEQ multiplex PCR. The table lists some 160,000 clones, about 70% of them singletons. Sequenced: PBMCs. The receptors were sampled from a woman in her forties in good health and CMV-seronegative. Each CDR3 is given with its conserved first and last residue. A D gene is named only where the DNA matches it firmly. The size entry is marked missing in some rows and otherwise reads once, few, many or a size class.

clone_size | d_call | j_call | v_call | cdr3_nt | cdr3_aa
few | NA | TRBJ1-1 | TRBV7-9 | TGTGCCAGCAGCTCGTCAGGGTTAACTGAAGCTTTCTTT | CASSSSGLTEAFF
NA | TRBD1 | TRBJ1-4 | TRBV10-3 | TGTGCCATCAGTGAGGGGACAGGGGGTAGTGAAAAACTGTTTTTT | CAISEGTGGSEKLFF
NA | NA | TRBJ1-4 | TRBV7-9 | TGTGCCAGCAGCTTACTCTTAGGAGGGAATGAAAAACTGTTTTTT | CASSLLLGGNEKLFF
NA | TRBD2 | TRBJ2-5 | TRBV29-1 | TGCAGCGTTGAATTTGGGACTAGCGCGCACCAAGAGACCCAGTACTTC | CSVEFGTSAHQETQYF
NA | NA | TRBJ1-1 | TRBV30 | TGTGCCTGGAGTAAACAGGGAAACACTGAAGCTTTCTTT | CAWSKQGNTEAFF
once | NA | TRBJ1-5 | TRBV11-3 | TGTGCCAGCAGCCCTACTGGGTATGGCAGGGGTTATCAGCCCCAGCATTTT | CASSPTGYGRGYQPQHF
many | NA | TRBJ2-7 | TRBV7-9 | TGTGCCAGCACCCCTACCACGGGGAGGGAGCAGTACTTC | CASTPTTGREQYF
few | NA | TRBJ1-2 | TRBV6-5 | TGTGCCAGCAGTCCCCCGGCGGCCCAGGGTGATGGCTACACCTTC | CASSPPAAQGDGYTF
NA | NA | TRBJ1-2 | TRBV28 | TGTGCCAGCAGAAGCGGGTATGGCTACACCTTC | CASRSGYGYTF
NA | NA | TRBJ2-5 | TRBV5-4 | TGTGCCAGCAGCTTGGGACTGGGCCAAGAGACCCAGTACTTC | CASSLGLGQETQYF
NA | NA | TRBJ1-1 | TRBV12-5 | TGTGCTAGTGGTCCTTGGACACCCCAGAACACTGAGGCTTTCTTT | CASGPWTPQNTEAFF
few | NA | TRBJ2-7 | TRBV6-1 | TGTGCCAGCATGAAGGGGGACCCCTGGGGGCAGTACTTC | CASMKGDPWGQYF
NA | TRBD2 | TRBJ2-7 | TRBV10-1 | TGCGCCAGCAGTGTACGGCGGGAGGGCTCCGAGCAGTACTTC | CASSVRREGSEQYF
NA | TRBD1 | TRBJ2-2 | TRBV5-1 | TGCGCCAGCAGCCATCCGGGACAGGGGGACACCGGGGAGCTGTTTTTT | CASSHPGQGDTGELFF
once | NA | TRBJ1-3 | TRBV28 | TGTGCCAGCAGCCTCCGGGTTTCTGGAAACACCATATATTTT | CASSLRVSGNTIYF
NA | NA | TRBJ1-4 | TRBV7-9 | TGTGCCAGCAGCATCAGTGAAAAACTGTTTTTT | CASSISEKLFF
NA | NA | TRBJ2-7 | TRBV6-5 | TGTGCCAGCAGTTACAATCAGGACTCCTACGAGCAGTACTTC | CASSYNQDSYEQYF
NA | NA | TRBJ1-3 | TRBV27 | TGTGCCAGCAGCCCCGGGGGGGGTGGAAACACCATATATTTT | CASSPGGGGNTIYF
NA | NA | TRBJ2-5 | TRBV11-2 | TGTGCCAGCAGCCCCTGCAGGGGCCGTCAGGGGACCCAGTACTTC | CASSPCRGRQGTQYF
few | NA | TRBJ1-1 | TRBV30 | TGTGCCTGGGCGACTGTATGGAACACTGAAGCTTTCTTT | CAWATVWNTEAFF
NA | NA | TRBJ2-3 | TRBV29-1 | TGCAGCGTTGAAGATATCGGGGGATCACGAACGCAGTATTTT | CSVEDIGGSRTQYF
NA | NA | TRBJ2-5 | TRBV5-1 | TGCGCCAGCAGCTTGGCAGGTAGTGTGAAGTTCGAGACCCAGTACTTC | CASSLAGSVKFETQYF
few | TRBD1 | TRBJ1-4 | TRBV5-4 | TGTGCCAGCAGCTTGGCCAGGGGGAATGAAAAACTGTTTTTT | CASSLARGNEKLFF
NA | NA | TRBJ2-2 | TRBV7-2 | TGTGCCAGCAGCGCCAGGGACACCGGGGAGCTGTTTTTT | CASSARDTGELFF
NA | NA | TRBJ1-3 | TRBV28 | TGTGCCAGCAGACCTCCAGCCAACAGGGTTGAGATATATTTT | CASRPPANRVEIYF
few | TRBD1 | TRBJ1-1 | TRBV4-2 | TGTGCCAGCAGCCAAACTACAGGGGTTAACACTGAAGCTTTCTTT | CASSQTTGVNTEAFF
NA | NA | TRBJ2-3 | TRBV27 | TGTGCCAGCATGGGCAGTAGCACAGATACGCAGTATTTT | CASMGSSTDTQYF
NA | TRBD2 | TRBJ2-5 | TRBV11-3 | TGTGCCAGCAGCCCAGGGACTAGCGGGACTGTAATGGAGACCCAGTACTTC | CASSPGTSGTVMETQYF
NA | TRBD1 | TRBJ1-6 | TRBV7-9 | TGTGCCAGCAGCTTAAGTACAGGGGGCTTCTATAATTCACCCCTCCACTTT | CASSLSTGGFYNSPLHF
NA | TRBD1 | TRBJ2-3 | TRBV5-1 | TGCGCCAGCAGGCCGTATACAGGGGGCCCAGATACGCAGTATTTT | CASRPYTGGPDTQYF
NA | NA | TRBJ2-4 | TRBV13 | TGTGCCAGCAGCTTAAACGGGATTCTAGCCAAAAACATTCAGTACTTC | CASSLNGILAKNIQYF
NA | TRBD1 | TRBJ1-3 | TRBV28 | TGTGCCAGCAGACCTCCCCACGGACAGGGGCGAGGAAACACCATATATTTT | CASRPPHGQGRGNTIYF
NA | NA | TRBJ2-3 | TRBV9 | TGTGCCAGCAGCGCCGAGTCGGATACGCAGTATTTT | CASSAESDTQYF
NA | NA | TRBJ1-5 | TRBV30 | TGTGCCTGGAGTGGCCCCCCCAGGGGTAGCAATCAGCCCCAGCATTTT | CAWSGPPRGSNQPQHF
NA | TRBD1 | TRBJ1-5 | TRBV4-1 | TGCGCCAGCAGCCAACCATACAGGGGGCGGACTAGCAATCAGCCCCAGCATTTT | CASSQPYRGRTSNQPQHF
NA | TRBD1 | TRBJ1-4 | TRBV7-8 | TGTGCCAGCAGCTCGGGCAGGGGGCTCTCGAGGGAAAAACTGTTTTTT | CASSSGRGLSREKLFF
once | NA | TRBJ1-3 | TRBV9 | TGTGCCAGCAGCGTAGACGCAGGGGCGGGAAACACCATATATTTT | CASSVDAGAGNTIYF
NA | NA | TRBJ1-4 | TRBV9 | TGTGCCAGCAGCGTAGGACAGGAGGAAAAACTGTTTTTT | CASSVGQEEKLFF
NA | NA | TRBJ2-1 | TRBV6-1 | TGTGCCAGCAGTGAAGGGACTTTAGTCTACAATGAGCAGTTCTTC | CASSEGTLVYNEQFF
NA | NA | TRBJ1-2 | TRBV2 | TGTGCCAGCAGTTCCGCAGGGGAGACTAACTATGGCTACACCTTC | CASSSAGETNYGYTF
once | NA | TRBJ1-5 | TRBV19 | TGTGCCAGTAGTGCGGTGCGCAATCAGCCCCAGCATTTT | CASSAVRNQPQHF
NA | NA | TRBJ2-7 | TRBV5-1 | TGCGCCAGCAGCTTAACACTCGGCAGGGCCTACGAGCAGTACTTC | CASSLTLGRAYEQYF
NA | NA | TRBJ1-1 | TRBV30 | TGTGCCTGGAGTGCAGGGAACATGAACACTGAAGCTTTCTTT | CAWSAGNMNTEAFF
NA | TRBD1 | TRBJ2-2 | TRBV5-4 | TGTGCCAGCAGCTTTACAGGGGGCAACACCGGGGAGCTGTTTTTT | CASSFTGGNTGELFF
few | NA | TRBJ1-1 | TRBV7-9 | TGTGCCAGCAGCTTAGATCACGGCGCAGGGCGCACTGAAGCTTTCTTT | CASSLDHGAGRTEAFF
NA | TRBD1 | TRBJ1-1 | TRBV5-8 | TGTGCCAGCAGAACTACCGGGACAGGGGAGTCTGAAGCTTTCTTT | CASRTTGTGESEAFF
NA | TRBD1 | TRBJ1-4 | TRBV28 | TGTGCCAGCAGTATATGGGATAACAGGGGGAAACTGTTTTTT | CASSIWDNRGKLFF